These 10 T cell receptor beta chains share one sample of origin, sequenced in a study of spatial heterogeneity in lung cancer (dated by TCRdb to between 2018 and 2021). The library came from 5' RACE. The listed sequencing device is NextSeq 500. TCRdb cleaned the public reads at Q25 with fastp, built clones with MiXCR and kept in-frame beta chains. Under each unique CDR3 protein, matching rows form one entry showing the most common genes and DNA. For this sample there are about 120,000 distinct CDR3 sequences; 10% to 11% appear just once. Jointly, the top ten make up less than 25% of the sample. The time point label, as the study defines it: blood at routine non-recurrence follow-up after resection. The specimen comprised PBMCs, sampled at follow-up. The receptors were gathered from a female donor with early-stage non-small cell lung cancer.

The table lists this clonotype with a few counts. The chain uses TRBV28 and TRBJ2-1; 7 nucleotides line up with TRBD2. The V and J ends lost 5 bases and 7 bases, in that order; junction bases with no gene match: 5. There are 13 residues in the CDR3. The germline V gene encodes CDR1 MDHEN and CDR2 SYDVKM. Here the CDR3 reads CASSSGNKNEQFF. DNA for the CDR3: TGTGCCAGCAGTAGCGGGAATAAGAATGAGCAGTTCTTC.

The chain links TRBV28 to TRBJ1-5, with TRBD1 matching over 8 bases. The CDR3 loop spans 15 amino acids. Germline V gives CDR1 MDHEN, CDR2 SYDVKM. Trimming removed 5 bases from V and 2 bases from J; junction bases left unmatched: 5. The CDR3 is CASSQPGGGNQPQHF. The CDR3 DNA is TGTGCCAGCAGTCAACCAGGGGGCGGCAATCAGCCCCAGCATTTT.

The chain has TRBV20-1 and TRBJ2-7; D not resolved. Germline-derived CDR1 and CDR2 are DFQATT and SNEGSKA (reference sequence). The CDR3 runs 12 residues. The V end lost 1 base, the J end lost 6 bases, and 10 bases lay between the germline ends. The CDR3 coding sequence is TGCAGTGCTAGAGGGACCCCTTCCGAGCAGTACTTC. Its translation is CSARGTPSEQYF.

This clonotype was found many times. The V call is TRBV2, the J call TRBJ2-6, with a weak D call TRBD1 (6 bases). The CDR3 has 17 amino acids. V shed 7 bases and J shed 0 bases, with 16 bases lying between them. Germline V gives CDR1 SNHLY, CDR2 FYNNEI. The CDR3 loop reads CASTGDTISSGANVLTF. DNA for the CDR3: TGTGCCAGCACTGGGGACACAATTAGCTCTGGGGCCAACGTCCTGACTTTC.

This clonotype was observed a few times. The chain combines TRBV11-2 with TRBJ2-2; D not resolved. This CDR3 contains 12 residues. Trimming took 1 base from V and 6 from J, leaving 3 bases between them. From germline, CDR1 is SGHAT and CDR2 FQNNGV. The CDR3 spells CASSLGPGELFF. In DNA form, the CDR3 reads TGTGCCAGCAGCTTAGGACCCGGGGAGCTGTTTTTT.

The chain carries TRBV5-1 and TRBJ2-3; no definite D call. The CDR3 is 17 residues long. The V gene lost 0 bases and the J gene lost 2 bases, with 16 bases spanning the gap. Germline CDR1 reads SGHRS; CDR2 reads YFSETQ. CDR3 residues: CASSLDVASHLTDTQYF. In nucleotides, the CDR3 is TGCGCCAGCAGCTTGGACGTGGCCTCTCACCTCACAGATACGCAGTATTTT.

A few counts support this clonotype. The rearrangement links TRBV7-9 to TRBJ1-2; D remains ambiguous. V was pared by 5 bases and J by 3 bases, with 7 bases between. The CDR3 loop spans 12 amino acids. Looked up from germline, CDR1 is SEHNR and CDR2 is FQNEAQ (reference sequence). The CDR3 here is CASSGRYYGYTF. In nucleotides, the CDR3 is TGTGCCAGCAGCGGCAGGTACTATGGCTACACCTTC.

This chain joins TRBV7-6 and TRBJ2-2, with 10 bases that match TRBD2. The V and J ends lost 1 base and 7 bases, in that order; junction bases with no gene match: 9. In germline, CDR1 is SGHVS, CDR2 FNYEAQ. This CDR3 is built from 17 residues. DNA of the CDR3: TGTGCCAGCAGCTTAGAAGGGACTAGCGTAGGGCGCGGGGAGCTGTTTTTT. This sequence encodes CASSLEGTSVGRGELFF. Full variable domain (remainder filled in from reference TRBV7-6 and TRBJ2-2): GAGVSQSPRYKVTKRGQDVALRCDPISGHVSLYWYRQALGQGPEFLTYFNYEAQQDKSGLPNDRFSAERPEGSISTLTIQRTEQRDSAMYRCASSLEGTSVGRGELFFGEGSRLTVL.

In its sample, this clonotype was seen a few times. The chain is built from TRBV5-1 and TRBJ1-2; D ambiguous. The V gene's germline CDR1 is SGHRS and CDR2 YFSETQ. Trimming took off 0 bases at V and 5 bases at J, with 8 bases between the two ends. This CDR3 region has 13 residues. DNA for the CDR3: TGCGCCAGCAGCTTGGAAACTGCTTATGGCTACACCTTC. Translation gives CASSLETAYGYTF.

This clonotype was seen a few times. The DNA of the CDR3 is TGTGCCACCCGGGAGGCGGGGGGAGCCTACAATGAGCAGTTCTTC. Protein: CATREAGGAYNEQFF. The genes are TRBV10-3 and TRBJ2-1; 8 nucleotides align to TRBD2. Germline V CDR1 and CDR2: ENHRY, SYGVKD. This CDR3 contains 15 residues. The V gene end was trimmed by 10 bases and the J gene end by 2 bases; junction bases not matched to a gene: 10.